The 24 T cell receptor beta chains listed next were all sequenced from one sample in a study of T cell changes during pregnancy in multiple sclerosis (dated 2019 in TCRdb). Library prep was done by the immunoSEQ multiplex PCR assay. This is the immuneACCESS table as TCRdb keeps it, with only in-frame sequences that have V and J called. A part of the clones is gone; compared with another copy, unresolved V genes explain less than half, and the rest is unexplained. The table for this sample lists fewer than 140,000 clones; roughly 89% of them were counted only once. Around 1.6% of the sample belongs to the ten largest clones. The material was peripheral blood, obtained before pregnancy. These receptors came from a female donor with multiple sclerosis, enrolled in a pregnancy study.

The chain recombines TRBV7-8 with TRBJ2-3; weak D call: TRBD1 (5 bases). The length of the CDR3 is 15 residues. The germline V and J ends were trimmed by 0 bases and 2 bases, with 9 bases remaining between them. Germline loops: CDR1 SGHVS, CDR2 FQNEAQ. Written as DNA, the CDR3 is TGTGCCAGCAGCTTAGCTGGGGCCCCCACAGATACGCAGTATTTT. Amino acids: CASSLAGAPTDTQYF. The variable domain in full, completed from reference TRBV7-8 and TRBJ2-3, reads GAGVSQSPRYKVAKRGQDVALRCDPISGHVSLFWYQQALGQGPEFLTYFQNEAQLDKSGLPSDRFFAERPEGSVSTLKIQRTQQEDSAVYLCASSLAGAPTDTQYFGPGTRLTVL.

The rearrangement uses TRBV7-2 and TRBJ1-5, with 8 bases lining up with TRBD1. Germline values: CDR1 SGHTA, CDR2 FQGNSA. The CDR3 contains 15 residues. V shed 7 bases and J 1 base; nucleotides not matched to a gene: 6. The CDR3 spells CASNLQGESNQPQHF. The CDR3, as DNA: TGTGCCAGCAATCTACAGGGGGAGAGCAATCAGCCCCAGCATTTT.

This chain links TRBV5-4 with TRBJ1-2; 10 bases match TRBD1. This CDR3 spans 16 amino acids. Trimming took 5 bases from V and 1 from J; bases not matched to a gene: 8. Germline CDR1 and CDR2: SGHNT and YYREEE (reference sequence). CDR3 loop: CASRSGTGAHNYGYTF. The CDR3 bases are TGTGCCAGCAGGTCGGGGACAGGGGCCCATAACTATGGCTACACCTTC.

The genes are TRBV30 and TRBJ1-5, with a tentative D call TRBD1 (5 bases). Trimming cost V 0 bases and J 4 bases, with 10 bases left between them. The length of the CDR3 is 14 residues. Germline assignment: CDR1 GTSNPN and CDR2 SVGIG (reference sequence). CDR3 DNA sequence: TGTGCCTGGAGTGTATCTGGGGGGAATCAGCCCCAGCATTTT. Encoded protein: CAWSVSGGNQPQHF.

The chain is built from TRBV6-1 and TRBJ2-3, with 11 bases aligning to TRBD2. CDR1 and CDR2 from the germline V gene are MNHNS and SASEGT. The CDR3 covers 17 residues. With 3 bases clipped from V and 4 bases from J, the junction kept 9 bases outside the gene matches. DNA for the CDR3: TGTGCCAGCAGTGAGGGGACTAGCGGTCTTGGGGCAGATACGCAGTATTTT. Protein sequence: CASSEGTSGLGADTQYF.

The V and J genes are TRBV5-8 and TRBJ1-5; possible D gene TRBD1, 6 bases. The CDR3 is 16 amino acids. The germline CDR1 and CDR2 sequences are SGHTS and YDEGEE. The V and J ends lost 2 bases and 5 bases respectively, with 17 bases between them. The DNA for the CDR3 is TGTGCCAGCAGCTTACCTCGCAGGGGACGAGATCAGCCCCAGCATTTT. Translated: CASSLPRRGRDQPQHF.

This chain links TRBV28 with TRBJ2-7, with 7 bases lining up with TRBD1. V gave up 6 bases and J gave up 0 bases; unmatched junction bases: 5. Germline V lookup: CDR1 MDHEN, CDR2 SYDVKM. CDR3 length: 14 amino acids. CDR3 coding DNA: TGTGCCAGCAGCGGGACAGCGCACTCCTACGAGCAGTACTTC. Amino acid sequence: CASSGTAHSYEQYF.

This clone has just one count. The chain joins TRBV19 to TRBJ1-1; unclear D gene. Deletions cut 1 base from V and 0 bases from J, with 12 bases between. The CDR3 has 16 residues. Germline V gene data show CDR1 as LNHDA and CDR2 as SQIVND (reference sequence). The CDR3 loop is CASSIGLRVMNTEAFF. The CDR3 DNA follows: TGTGCCAGTAGTATAGGTCTTCGAGTTATGAACACTGAAGCTTTCTTT.

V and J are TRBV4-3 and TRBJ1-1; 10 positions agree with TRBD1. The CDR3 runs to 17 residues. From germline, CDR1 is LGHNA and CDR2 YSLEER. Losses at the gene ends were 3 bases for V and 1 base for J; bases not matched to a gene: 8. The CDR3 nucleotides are TGCGCCAGCAGCCAGGAGACAGGGGGCGATGGGAACACTGAAGCTTTCTTT. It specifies CASSQETGGDGNTEAFF.

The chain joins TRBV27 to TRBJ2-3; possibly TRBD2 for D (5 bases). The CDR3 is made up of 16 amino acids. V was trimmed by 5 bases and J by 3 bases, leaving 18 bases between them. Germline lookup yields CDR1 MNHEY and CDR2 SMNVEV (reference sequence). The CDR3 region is CASSPDSVGSTDTQYF. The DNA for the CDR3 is TGTGCCAGCAGTCCGGACTCAGTGGGGAGTACAGATACGCAGTATTTT.

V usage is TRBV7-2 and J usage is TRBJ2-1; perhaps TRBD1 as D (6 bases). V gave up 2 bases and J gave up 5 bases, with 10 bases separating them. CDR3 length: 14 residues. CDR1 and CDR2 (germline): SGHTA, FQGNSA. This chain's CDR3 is CASSLSRDNNEQFF. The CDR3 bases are TGTGCCAGCAGCTTATCCCGGGACAACAATGAGCAGTTCTTC.

Here the CDR3 DNA reads TGTGCCAGCAGAGAACTCGCGGATACGCAGTATTTT. It is translated as CASRELADTQYF. The V and J genes are TRBV7-9 and TRBJ2-3, with D uncertain. Germline V gives CDR1 SEHNR, CDR2 FQNEAQ (reference sequence). Trimming removed 6 bases from V and 6 bases from J, with 10 bases in between. This CDR3 is built from 12 residues.

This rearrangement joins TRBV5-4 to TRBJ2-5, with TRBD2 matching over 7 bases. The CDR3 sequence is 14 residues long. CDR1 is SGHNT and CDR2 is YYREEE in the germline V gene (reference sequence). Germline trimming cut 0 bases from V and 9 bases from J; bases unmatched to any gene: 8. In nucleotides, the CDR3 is TGTGCCAGCAGCTTGGATAGCGGGCCGGGGGCCCAGTACTTC. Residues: CASSLDSGPGAQYF.

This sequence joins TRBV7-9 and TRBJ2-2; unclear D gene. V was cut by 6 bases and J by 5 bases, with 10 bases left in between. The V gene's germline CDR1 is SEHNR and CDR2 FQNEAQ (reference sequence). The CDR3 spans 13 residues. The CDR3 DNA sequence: TGTGCCAGCAGAACGGTGTGGACCGGGGAGCTGTTTTTT. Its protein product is CASRTVWTGELFF. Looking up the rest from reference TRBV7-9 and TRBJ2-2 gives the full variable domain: DTGVSQNPRHKITKRGQNVTFRCDPISEHNRLYWYRQTLGQGPEFLTYFQNEAQLEKSRLLSDRFSAERPKGSFSTLEIQRTEQGDSAMYLCASRTVWTGELFFGEGSRLTVL.

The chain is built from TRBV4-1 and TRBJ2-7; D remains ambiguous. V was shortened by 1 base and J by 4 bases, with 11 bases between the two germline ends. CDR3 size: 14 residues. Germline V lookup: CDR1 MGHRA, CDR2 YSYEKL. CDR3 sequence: CASSQVLSTYEQYF. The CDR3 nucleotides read TGCGCCAGCAGCCAAGTTCTTTCAACTTACGAGCAGTACTTC.

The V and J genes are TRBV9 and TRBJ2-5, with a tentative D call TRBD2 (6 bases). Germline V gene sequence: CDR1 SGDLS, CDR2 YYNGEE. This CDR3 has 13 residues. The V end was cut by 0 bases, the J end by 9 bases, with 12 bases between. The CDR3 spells CASSVGDFGAQYF. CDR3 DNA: TGTGCCAGCAGCGTAGGGGACTTCGGGGCCCAGTACTTC. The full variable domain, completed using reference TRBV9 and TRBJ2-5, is DSGVTQTPKHLITATGQRVTLRCSPRSGDLSVYWYQQSLDQGLQFLIQYYNGEERAKGNILERFSAQQFPDLHSELNLSSLELGDSALYFCASSVGDFGAQYFGPGTRLLVL.

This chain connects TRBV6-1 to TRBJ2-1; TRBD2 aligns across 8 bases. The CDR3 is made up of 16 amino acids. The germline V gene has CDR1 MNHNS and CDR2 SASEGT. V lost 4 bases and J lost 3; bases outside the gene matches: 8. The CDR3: CASSALPGGGYNEQFF. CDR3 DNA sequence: TGTGCCAGCAGTGCCCTGCCGGGGGGGGGCTACAATGAGCAGTTCTTC.

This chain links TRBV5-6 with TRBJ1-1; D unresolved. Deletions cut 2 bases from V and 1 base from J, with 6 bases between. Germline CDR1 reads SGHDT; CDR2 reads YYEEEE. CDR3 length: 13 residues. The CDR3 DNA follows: TGTGCCAGCAGCTTCGCCAGGAACACTGAAGCTTTCTTT. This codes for CASSFARNTEAFF.

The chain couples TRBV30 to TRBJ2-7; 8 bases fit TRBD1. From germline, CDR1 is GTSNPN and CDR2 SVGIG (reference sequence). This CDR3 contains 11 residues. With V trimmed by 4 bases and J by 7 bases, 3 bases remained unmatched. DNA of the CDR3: TGTGCCTGGACAGGGGGCAGGGAGCAGTACTTC. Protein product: CAWTGGREQYF.

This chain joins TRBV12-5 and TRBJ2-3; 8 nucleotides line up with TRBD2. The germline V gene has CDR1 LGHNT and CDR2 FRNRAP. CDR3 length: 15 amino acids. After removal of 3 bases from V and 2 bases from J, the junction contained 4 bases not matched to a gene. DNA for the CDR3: TGTGCTAGTGGTTTTCTAGCGGGCCACACAGATACGCAGTATTTT. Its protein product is CASGFLAGHTDTQYF.

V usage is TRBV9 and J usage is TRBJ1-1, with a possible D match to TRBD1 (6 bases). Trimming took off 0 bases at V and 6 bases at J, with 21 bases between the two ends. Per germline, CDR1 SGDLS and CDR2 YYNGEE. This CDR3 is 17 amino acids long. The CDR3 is CASSVGRAGAVGAEAFF. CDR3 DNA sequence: TGTGCCAGCAGCGTAGGTAGGGCAGGGGCCGTTGGGGCTGAAGCTTTCTTT.

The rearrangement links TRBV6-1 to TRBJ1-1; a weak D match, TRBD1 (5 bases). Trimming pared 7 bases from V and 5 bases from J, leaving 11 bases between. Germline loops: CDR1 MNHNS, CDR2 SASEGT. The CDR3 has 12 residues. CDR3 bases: TGTGCCAGCACGGCGGGGGGGACTGAAGCTTTCTTT. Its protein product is CASTAGGTEAFF.

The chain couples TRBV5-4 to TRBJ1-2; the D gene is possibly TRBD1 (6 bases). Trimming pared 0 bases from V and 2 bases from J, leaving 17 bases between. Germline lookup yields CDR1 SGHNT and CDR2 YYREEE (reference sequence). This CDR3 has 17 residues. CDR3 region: CASSLGAKGGLNYGYTF. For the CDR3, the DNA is TGTGCCAGCAGCTTGGGTGCGAAGGGGGGGTTAAACTATGGCTACACCTTC.

Here the CDR3 reads CASSLGHRNYGYTF. As DNA, the CDR3 is TGTGCCAGCAGCTTGGGACACCGTAACTATGGCTACACCTTC. The chain links TRBV7-8 to TRBJ1-2; possibly TRBD1 for D (6 bases). Looked up from germline, CDR1 is SGHVS and CDR2 is FQNEAQ. The V and J ends lost 3 bases and 1 base respectively, with 9 bases between them. The CDR3 has 14 residues.